This T cell receptor (beta chain) was recorded in a study of T cells in Graves' hyperthyroidism and ophthalmopathy. CDR3 length: 15 amino acids. V was clipped by 1 base and J by 5 bases, with 11 bases between them. CDR1 and CDR2 from the germline V gene are LNHNV and YYDKDF (reference sequence). For the diagnoses, clinical symptoms, serum thyroxine and TRAb, thyroid ultrasound and orbital computed tomography were used. Authors of the study amplified TCR beta CDR3 regions from RNA transcripts. When the TCR CDR3 underwent first-round RT-PCR, the HTBI primer set was used. TCRdb reanalysed the multiplex PCR reads using MiXCR and keeps one entry per CDR3 protein. The table includes some 500,000 distinct CDR3 sequences, roughly a sixth detected once. This clonotype appeared a few times.

The material sequenced was blood. The source of this sequence is a woman in her 30s with Graves' ophthalmopathy. The V call is TRBV15, the J call TRBJ1-4; no reliable D call. CDR3 amino acids: CATSRGGFGNEKLFF. Written as DNA, the CDR3 is TGTGCCACCAGCAGAGGAGGGTTTGGGAATGAAAAACTGTTTTTT.